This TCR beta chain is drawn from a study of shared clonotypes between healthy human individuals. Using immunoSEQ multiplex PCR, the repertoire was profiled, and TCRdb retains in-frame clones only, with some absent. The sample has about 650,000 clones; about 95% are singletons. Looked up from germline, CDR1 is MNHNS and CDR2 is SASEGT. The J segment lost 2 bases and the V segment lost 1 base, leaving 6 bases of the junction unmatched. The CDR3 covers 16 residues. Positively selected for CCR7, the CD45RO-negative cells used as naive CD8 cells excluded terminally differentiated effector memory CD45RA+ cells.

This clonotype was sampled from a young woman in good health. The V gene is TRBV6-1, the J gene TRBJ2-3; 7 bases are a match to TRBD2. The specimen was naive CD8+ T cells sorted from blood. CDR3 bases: TGTGCCAGCAGTGAAGTACCGGGAGGATCCACAGATACGCAGTATTTT. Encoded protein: CASSEVPGGSTDTQYF.